The T cell receptor beta chain described here comes from a study of T cells after yellow fever vaccination. For the study at large: SMART-Seq v4 Ultra Low Input served to prepare low-cell-number fractions. Broader study findings: CD4 and CD8 compartments shared a small share of clonotypes.

CDR1 SEHNR and CDR2 FQNEAQ come from the germline V gene (reference sequence). The CDR3 runs 12 residues. As for this clonotype: Its matching antigen is unknown. One end of the junction varies from germline; a read error may be responsible.

Each CDR3 protein is one row after TCRdb ran MiXCR on the 5' RACE reads. The table lists about 500,000 distinct CDR3 sequences, roughly 17% of them singletons. This receptor was taken from a man between 18 and 35 years old who received the YFV17D yellow fever vaccine. The sample in question was PBMCs, obtained 5 to 6 days after the first yellow fever vaccination. V and J are TRBV7-9 and TRBJ2-1; the D gene is possibly TRBD1 (6 bases). In nucleotides, the CDR3 is TGTGCCAGCAGCTTAGGGGCGTCAGGGGCAACGTTC. Its protein product is CASSLGASGATF.